This TCR beta chain was retrieved from a study of T cell responses to AZD1222 COVID-19 vaccine. The protocol was immunoSEQ multiplex PCR, while the TCRdb copy is restricted to in-frame clones and leaves out a portion. In the table there are around 120,000 clones, over 75% of which are singletons. The specimen comprised peripheral blood, sampled on day 0 of AZD1222 vaccination. This receptor was identified in an adult in good health.

The CDR3, as DNA: TGTGCCAGCAGCGCCCCGAGCTCCTACGAGCAGTACTTC. Translation: CASSAPSSYEQYF. The chain joins TRBV7-2 to TRBJ2-7; D gene uncertain. The CDR3 is 13 residues long. Trimming removed 5 bases at V and 0 bases at J, with 8 bases between. Germline CDR1 and CDR2: SGHTA and FQGNSA.